This TCR beta chain is drawn from a study of T cells after yellow fever vaccination. TCRdb fed the 5' RACE reads into MiXCR, producing one record per CDR3 protein. The table lists 250,000 or so distinct CDR3 sequences, about 3.9% of them singletons. Deletions cut 5 bases from V and 2 bases from J, with 15 bases between. CDR1 and CDR2 (germline): DFQATT, SNEGSKA (reference sequence). The CDR3 sequence is 15 residues long. This clonotype has at least ten counts. V gene TRBV20-1 combines with J gene TRBJ2-2, with D perhaps TRBD2 (5 bases). This specimen was PBMCs, taken 15 days after the yellow fever booster vaccination. This TCR was recovered from a man aged 18 to 35 who received the YFV17D yellow fever vaccine. Written as DNA, the CDR3 is TGCAGTGCTTCCGGACGGGGAACCAACACCGGGGAGCTGTTTTTT. This codes for CSASGRGTNTGELFF.